This TCR beta chain was profiled in a study of brain T cells in children with intractable seizures. Whole-study findings and limits: Patients' HCMV serostatus was unknown; virus specificity rests on CDR3 similarity alone.

Remarks on this clone: Antigen unknown.

This CDR3 is built from 13 residues. The germline CDR1 and CDR2 sequences are SGDLS and YYNGEE. V lost 5 bases, J lost 4 bases, and 10 bases lay in between. Sequencing was limited to surgery cases with top T cell transcript signatures in brain tissue. At least one anti-epileptic drug was given before surgery. TCRdb's copy holds only in-frame clones and misses some; the assay was immunoSEQ multiplex PCR. Of tens of thousands of clones in the sample, 85% to 95% were seen once. This clonotype was sampled from a boy under two years old with tuberous sclerosis and intractable seizures. The chain uses TRBV9 and TRBJ1-3, with unresolved D. The sample consisted of peripheral blood, taken at surgery. CDR3 nucleotide sequence: TGTGCCAGCAGAAAGGACTCAGGAAACACCATATATTTT. It specifies CASRKDSGNTIYF. Based on the CDR3 plus reference TRBV9 and TRBJ1-3, the full variable domain is DSGVTQTPKHLITATGQRVTLRCSPRSGDLSVYWYQQSLDQGLQFLIQYYNGEERAKGNILERFSAQQFPDLHSELNLSSLELGDSALYFCASRKDSGNTIYFGEGSWLTVV.